A single sample is the source of the 11 T cell receptor beta chains below, sequenced in a study of blood T cells in healthy people across ages. Together with a sample-barcoded 5' primer, a J-beta primer mix was included in a second PCR lasting about 7 to 11 cycles. TCRdb redid the calling of the 5' RACE reads with MiXCR, one entry per CDR3 protein. The sample consists of fewer than 2 million distinct CDR3 sequences, around 40% of them appearing once. The sample was blood. These receptors all come from a human donor in good health.

This chain joins TRBV5-1 and TRBJ2-5; the D is unclear. The V gene lost 4 bases and the J gene lost 7 bases, with 14 bases spanning the gap. The CDR3 loop spans 13 amino acids. The germline V gene encodes CDR1 SGHRS and CDR2 YFSETQ. CDR3 residues: CASSVAPSGTQYF. DNA of the CDR3: TGCGCCAGCAGCGTAGCTCCGTCGGGGACCCAGTACTTC.

Concerning this clonotype: The junction shows a germline mismatch at one end, possibly a read error. The CDR3 DNA sequence: TGTGCCTGCAGCACCGGGACAGGGGGCGGCTATGGCTACACCTTC. Translation: CACSTGTGGGYGYTF. The rearrangement uses TRBV4-2 and TRBJ1-2, with TRBD1 identical over 12 bases. The CDR3 is 15 amino acids. CDR1 LGHNA and CDR2 YNFKEQ come from the germline V gene.

This clonotype was seen more than once but under ten times. The CDR3 protein is CASSTRTSRDTQYF. In nucleotides, the CDR3 is TGTGCCAGCAGTACCAGGACTAGTAGGGATACGCAGTATTTT. The chain couples TRBV6-5 to TRBJ2-3; TRBD2 aligns across 7 bases. Germline assignment: CDR1 MNHEY and CDR2 SVGAGI. The CDR3 extends over 14 amino acids. J was trimmed by 6 bases and V by 5 bases; bases with no gene match: 8.

This sequence joins TRBV6-2 or TRBV6-3 and TRBJ2-3, with TRBD2 as a possible D gene (6 bases). Trimming pared 5 bases from V and 10 bases from J, leaving 22 bases between. Looked up from germline, CDR1 is MNHEY and CDR2 is SVGEGT. CDR3 length: 15 residues. As DNA, the CDR3 is TGTGCCAGCAGTCACGGGACTCCTGCTTCTAATGCGCAGTATTTT. Translation: CASSHGTPASNAQYF.

A single count supports this clonotype. Compared with germline, one end of the junction differs, possibly owing to a read error. The CDR3 sequence is CARSVPFQGFTEAFF. CDR3 nucleotides: TGTGCCAGGAGTGTACCATTCCAGGGGTTCACTGAAGCTTTCTTT. The chain employs TRBV30 and TRBJ1-1, with TRBD1 as a possible D gene (6 bases). Germline assignment: CDR1 GTSNPN and CDR2 SVGIG (reference sequence). The CDR3 consists of 15 residues.

This clonotype came up a few times. The chain recombines TRBV7-9 with TRBJ2-5; 8 bases map to TRBD1. The germline V gene encodes CDR1 SEHNR and CDR2 FQNEAQ (reference sequence). The CDR3 consists of 16 residues. V shed 2 bases and J 5 bases; nucleotides not matched to a gene: 10. The CDR3 DNA follows: TGTGCCAGCAGCTTAACAGTCAGGGGGCGCCTCGAGACCCAGTACTTC. This encodes CASSLTVRGRLETQYF. Using reference TRBV7-9 and TRBJ2-5 for the parts outside the CDR3, the full variable domain is DTGVSQNPRHKITKRGQNVTFRCDPISEHNRLYWYRQTLGQGPEFLTYFQNEAQLEKSRLLSDRFSAERPKGSFSTLEIQRTEQGDSAMYLCASSLTVRGRLETQYFGPGTRLLVL.

The chain carries TRBV5-5 and TRBJ1-5, with 7 bases fitting TRBD1. Germline V gene lookup returns CDR1 SGHKS and CDR2 YYEKEE (reference sequence). CDR3 size: 16 residues. The V segment lost 0 bases and the J segment 4 bases; nucleotides outside the gene matches: 7. The CDR3: CASSLVGTAFNQPQHF. The CDR3 DNA reads TGTGCCAGCAGCTTGGTGGGGACAGCTTTTAATCAGCCCCAGCATTTT. The whole variable domain, filled in from reference TRBV5-5 and TRBJ1-5, reads DAGVTQSPTHLIKTRGQQVTLRCSPISGHKSVSWYQQVLGQGPQFIFQYYEKEERGRGNFPDRFSARQFPNYSSELNVNALLLGDSALYLCASSLVGTAFNQPQHFGDGTRLSIL.

Concerning this clonotype: A much bigger clone sits one base away, suggesting this may be a read error. V is TRBV7-2 and J is TRBJ2-6, with D possibly being TRBD1 (6 bases). This CDR3 is built from 15 residues. Per the germline V gene, CDR1 is SGHTA and CDR2 is FQGNSA. CDR3: CASSFTGSGANVPTF. CDR3 DNA sequence: TGTGCCAGCAGCTTTACAGGGTCTGGGGCCAACGTCCCGACTTTC.

The rearrangement joins TRBV7-2 to TRBJ1-2; the match to TRBD1 covers 9 bases. The V and J ends lost 10 bases and 2 bases, in that order; junction bases with no gene match: 8. Per the germline V gene, CDR1 is SGHTA and CDR2 is FQGNSA. This CDR3 region has 14 residues. CDR3 region: CAIRDRAFNYGYTF. As DNA, the CDR3 is TGTGCCATCCGGGACAGGGCCTTCAACTATGGCTACACCTTC.

This sequence joins TRBV20-1 and TRBJ2-4, with 7 bases matching TRBD1. J lost 6 bases, V lost 1 base, and 9 bases had no gene match. Per the germline V gene, CDR1 is DFQATT and CDR2 is SNEGSKA (reference sequence). The CDR3 contains 15 residues. The CDR3 DNA follows: TGCAGTGCTAGAGTCCGGGACAGCGGCCCAAACATTCAGTACTTC. Translating it yields CSARVRDSGPNIQYF.

Only a few counts were recorded for this clonotype. The rearrangement joins TRBV7-9 to TRBJ2-7; a possible D gene is TRBD1 (5 bases). Germline loops: CDR1 SEHNR, CDR2 FQNEAQ (reference sequence). This CDR3 has 13 amino acids. V lost 8 bases to trimming and J lost 0 bases, with 11 bases between them. This CDR3 is CASDTGSSYEQYF. In DNA form, the CDR3 reads TGTGCCAGCGACACAGGTAGCTCCTACGAGCAGTACTTC.